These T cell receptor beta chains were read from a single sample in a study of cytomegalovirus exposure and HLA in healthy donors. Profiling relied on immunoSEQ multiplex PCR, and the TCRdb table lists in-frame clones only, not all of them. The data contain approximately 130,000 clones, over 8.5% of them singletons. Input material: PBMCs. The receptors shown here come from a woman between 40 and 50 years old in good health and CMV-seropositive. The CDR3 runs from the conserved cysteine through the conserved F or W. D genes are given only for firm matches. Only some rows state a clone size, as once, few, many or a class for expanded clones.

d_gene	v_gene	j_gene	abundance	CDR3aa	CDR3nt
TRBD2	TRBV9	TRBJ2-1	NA	CASSPSGSSYNEQFF	TGTGCCAGCAGCCCTAGCGGAAGCTCCTACAATGAGCAGTTCTTC
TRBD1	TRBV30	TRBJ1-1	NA	CAWSVPPDRANTEAFF	TGTGCCTGGAGTGTACCCCCCGACAGGGCGAACACTGAAGCTTTCTTT
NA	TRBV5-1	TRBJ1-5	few	CASSLVLGGQPQHF	TGCGCCAGCAGCTTGGTTCTAGGTGGTCAGCCCCAGCATTTT
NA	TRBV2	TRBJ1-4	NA	CASSGAGGEKLFF	TGTGCCAGCAGTGGGGCGGGTGGGGAAAAACTGTTTTTT
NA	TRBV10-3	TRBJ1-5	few	CAISERESPSQPQHF	TGTGCCATCAGTGAGCGAGAGTCGCCATCACAGCCCCAGCATTTT
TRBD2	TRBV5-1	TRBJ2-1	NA	CASSPPGLELYEQFF	TGCGCCAGCAGCCCACCGGGACTAGAATTATATGAGCAGTTCTTC
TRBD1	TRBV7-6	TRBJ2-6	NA	CASSAGGTGLASGANVLTF	TGTGCCAGCAGCGCAGGGGGGACAGGACTTGCCTCTGGGGCCAACGTCCTGACTTTC
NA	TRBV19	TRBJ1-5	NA	CASSIVHGSQPQHF	TGTGCCAGTAGTATAGTTCACGGGTCTCAGCCCCAGCATTTT
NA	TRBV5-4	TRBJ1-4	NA	CASSSGANEKLFF	TGTGCCAGCAGCTCAGGGGCGAATGAAAAACTGTTTTTT
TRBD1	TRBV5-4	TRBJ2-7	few	CASSQHRGNEQYF	TGTGCCAGCAGCCAGCACAGGGGGAACGAGCAGTACTTC
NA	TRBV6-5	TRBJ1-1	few	CASKRAKVPEAFF	TGTGCCAGCAAGAGGGCTAAAGTCCCTGAAGCTTTCTTT
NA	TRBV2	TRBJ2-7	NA	CASGTGFDEQYF	TGTGCCAGCGGTACAGGGTTCGACGAGCAGTACTTC
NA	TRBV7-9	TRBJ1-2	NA	CASRPTGLYGYTF	TGTGCCAGCAGACCCACAGGGCTCTATGGCTACACCTTC
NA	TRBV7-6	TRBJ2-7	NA	CASSLAGSSYEQYF	TGTGCCAGCAGCTTAGCAGGGAGCTCCTACGAGCAGTACTTC
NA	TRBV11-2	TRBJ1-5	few	CASSLASGGAGNQPQHF	TGTGCCAGCAGCTTAGCTTCCGGGGGGGCCGGCAATCAGCCCCAGCATTTT
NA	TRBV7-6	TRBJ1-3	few	CASSLGANSGNTIYF	TGTGCCAGCAGCTTAGGGGCCAACTCTGGAAACACCATATATTTT
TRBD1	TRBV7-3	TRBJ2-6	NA	CASSSTGAGANVLTF	TGTGCCAGCAGCTCGACAGGGGCCGGGGCCAACGTCCTGACTTTC
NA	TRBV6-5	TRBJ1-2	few	CASRDGRIYGYTF	TGTGCCAGCCGCGACGGGAGGATCTATGGCTACACCTTC
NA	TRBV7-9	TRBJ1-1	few	CASSLRLEAFF	TGTGCCAGCAGCTTAAGACTTGAAGCTTTCTTT
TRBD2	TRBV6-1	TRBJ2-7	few	CASSEISGGLYEQYF	TGTGCCAGCAGTGAAATTAGCGGGGGGCTCTACGAGCAGTACTTC
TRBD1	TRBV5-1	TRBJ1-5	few	CASSLTGVDNQPQHF	TGCGCCAGCAGCCTCACAGGGGTAGACAATCAGCCCCAGCATTTT
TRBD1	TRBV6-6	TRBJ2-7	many	CASSYRDRAHEQYF	TGTGCCAGCAGTTATCGCGACAGGGCCCACGAGCAGTACTTC
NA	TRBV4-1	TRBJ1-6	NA	CASSQPYLDSPLHF	TGCGCCAGCAGCCAACCCTATTTGGATTCACCCCTCCACTTT
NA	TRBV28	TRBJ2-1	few	CASRALDSILYNEQFF	TGTGCCAGCAGAGCTCTGGACAGTATTCTCTACAATGAGCAGTTCTTC
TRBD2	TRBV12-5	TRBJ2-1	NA	CASGSLSGGAPNEQFF	TGTGCTAGTGGTTCCCTCAGCGGGGGGGCCCCTAATGAGCAGTTCTTC
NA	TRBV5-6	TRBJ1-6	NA	CASSSGSSSYNSPLHF	TGTGCCAGCAGCTCAGGGTCGAGCTCCTATAATTCACCCCTCCACTTT
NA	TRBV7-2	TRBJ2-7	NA	CASSLGWPYEQYF	TGTGCCAGCAGCCTCGGGTGGCCCTACGAGCAGTACTTC
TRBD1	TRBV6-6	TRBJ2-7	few	CASSTDRGAGEQYF	TGTGCCAGCAGTACTGACAGGGGGGCAGGGGAGCAGTACTTC
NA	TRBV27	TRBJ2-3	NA	CASSSFEEGGTDTQYF	TGTGCCAGCTCATCCTTTGAGGAAGGAGGCACAGATACGCAGTATTTT
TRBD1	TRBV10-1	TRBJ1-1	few	CASTTGQGSLRFF	TGCGCCAGCACCACGGGACAGGGCTCCCTCCGGTTCTTT
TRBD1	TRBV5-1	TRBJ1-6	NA	CASSPGQVRYNSPLHF	TGCGCCAGCAGCCCCGGACAGGTTCGCTATAATTCACCCCTCCACTTT
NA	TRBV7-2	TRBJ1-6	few	CASSTGPDLGSPLHF	TGTGCCAGCAGCACAGGGCCAGACTTAGGGTCACCCCTCCACTTT
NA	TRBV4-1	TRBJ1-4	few	CASSRGFGGEKLFF	TGCGCCAGCAGCCGAGGGTTCGGAGGTGAAAAACTGTTTTTT
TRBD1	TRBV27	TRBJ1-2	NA	CASSLYRGSGYTF	TGTGCCAGCAGTTTGTACAGGGGCAGTGGCTACACCTTC
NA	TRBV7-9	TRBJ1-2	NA	CASSPTVFRYTF	TGTGCCAGCAGCCCGACAGTATTTCGCTACACCTTC
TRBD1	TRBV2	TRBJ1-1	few	CASSGNLKARDRGLMNTEAFF	TGTGCCAGCAGTGGTAATCTAAAGGCCAGGGACAGGGGCCTTATGAACACTGAAGCTTTCTTT
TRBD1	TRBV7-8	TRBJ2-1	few	CASSIKQGSILNEQFF	TGTGCCAGCAGCATTAAACAGGGGAGTATTTTAAATGAGCAGTTCTTC
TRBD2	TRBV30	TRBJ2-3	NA	CARVAGGDTQYF	TGTGCCAGAGTAGCGGGGGGGGATACGCAGTATTTT
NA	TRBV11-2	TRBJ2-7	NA	CASSLRYEQYF	TGTGCCAGCAGCCTCCGGTACGAGCAGTACTTC
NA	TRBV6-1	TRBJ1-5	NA	CASRSGVRNQPQHF	TGTGCCAGCAGGTCGGGGGTCCGCAATCAGCCCCAGCATTTT
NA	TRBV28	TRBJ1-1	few	CASSFRSEAFF	TGTGCCAGCAGTTTTAGATCTGAAGCTTTCTTT
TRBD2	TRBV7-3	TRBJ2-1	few	CASSSRPPTSGGAPNEQFF	TGTGCCAGCAGCTCCCGCCCGCCGACTAGCGGGGGGGCGCCGAATGAGCAGTTCTTC
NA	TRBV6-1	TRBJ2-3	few	CASSEQGSAPYTQYF	TGTGCCAGCAGTGAACAGGGTTCCGCGCCTTATACGCAGTATTTT
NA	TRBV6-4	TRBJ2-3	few	CASSVDAGATDTQYF	TGTGCCAGCAGTGTGGATGCGGGGGCTACAGATACGCAGTATTTT
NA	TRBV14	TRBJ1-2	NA	CASSTRRRDGYTF	TGTGCCAGCAGCACAAGAAGGCGGGATGGCTACACCTTC
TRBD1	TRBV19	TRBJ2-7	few	CASSTGTGGNEQYF	TGTGCCAGTAGCACCGGGACAGGGGGGAACGAGCAGTACTTC